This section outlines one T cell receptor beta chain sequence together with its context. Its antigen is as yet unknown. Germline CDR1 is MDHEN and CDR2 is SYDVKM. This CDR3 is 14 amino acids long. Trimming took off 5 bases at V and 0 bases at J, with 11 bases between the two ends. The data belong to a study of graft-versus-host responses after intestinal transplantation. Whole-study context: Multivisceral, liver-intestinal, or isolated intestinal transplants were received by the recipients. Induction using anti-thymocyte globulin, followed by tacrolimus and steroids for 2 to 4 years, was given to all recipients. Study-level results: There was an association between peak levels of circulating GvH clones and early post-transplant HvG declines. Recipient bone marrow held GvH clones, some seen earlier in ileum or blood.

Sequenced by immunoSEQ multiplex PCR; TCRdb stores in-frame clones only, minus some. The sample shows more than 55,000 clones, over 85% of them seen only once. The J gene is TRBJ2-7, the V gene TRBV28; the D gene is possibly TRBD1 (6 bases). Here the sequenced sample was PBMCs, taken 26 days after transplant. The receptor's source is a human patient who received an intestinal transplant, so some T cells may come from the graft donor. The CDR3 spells CASSRRTDSYEQYV. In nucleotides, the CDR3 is TGTGCCAGCAGTCGTCGGACAGACTCCTACGAGCAGTACGTC.